These 18 T cell receptor beta chains originate from one sample sequenced in a study of cytomegalovirus exposure and HLA in healthy donors. Sequencing used immunoSEQ multiplex PCR; TCRdb keeps in-frame clones, though not all of them. The data hold hundreds of thousands of clones, with roughly 90% observed a single time. Sequencing was carried out using PBMCs. These receptors came from a woman aged 18-29 years in good health and CMV-seronegative.

The rearrangement joins TRBV10-3 to TRBJ1-1, with 7 positions matching TRBD1. The CDR3 has 13 amino acids. Germline CDR1 and CDR2: ENHRY and SYGVKD. V shed 5 bases and J 3 bases; nucleotides not matched to a gene: 3. CDR3 region: CAISTGADTEAFF. The CDR3 DNA reads TGTGCCATCAGTACAGGGGCAGACACTGAAGCTTTCTTT.

The V call is TRBV11-3, the J call TRBJ2-1; 9 nucleotides line up with TRBD1. Germline loops: CDR1 SGHNT, CDR2 YENEEA. The CDR3 runs to 18 residues. J lost 0 bases, V lost 2 bases, and 8 bases had no gene match. The CDR3 nucleotides are TGTGCCAGCAGCTTAAGGGGGACAGGGCCGAGCTCCTACAATGAGCAGTTCTTC. Its protein product is CASSLRGTGPSSYNEQFF.

This clone was seen only once. The chain links TRBV29-1 to TRBJ2-5; tentative D call: TRBD1 (7 bases). CDR3 length equals 14 residues. Trimming took 5 bases from V and 4 from J, leaving 17 bases between them. Germline loops: CDR1 SQVTM, CDR2 ANQGSEA. The CDR3 spells CSVSGLSGGETQYF. CDR3 bases: TGCAGCGTTTCGGGACTGTCAGGGGGAGAGACCCAGTACTTC.

The chain employs TRBV27 and TRBJ2-7; 9 bases align to TRBD1. The CDR3 totals 14 residues. Trimming cost V 5 bases and J 4 bases; bases outside gene matches: 6. The germline V gene encodes CDR1 MNHEY and CDR2 SMNVEV (reference sequence). CDR3 coding DNA: TGTGCCAGCAGTCTCAACGGACAGGGGTACGAGCAGTACTTC. Amino acids: CASSLNGQGYEQYF.

As DNA, the CDR3 is TGCGCCAGCAGTGAGGGCCCACAGGGAGACTATGGCTACACCTTC. This codes for CASSEGPQGDYGYTF. The V and J genes are TRBV10-2 and TRBJ1-2, with D maybe TRBD1 (6 bases). The germline V and J ends were trimmed by 2 bases and 3 bases, with 13 bases remaining between them. The CDR3 spans 15 residues. CDR1 is WSHSY and CDR2 is SAAADI in the germline V gene.

The chain recombines TRBV25-1 with TRBJ2-7, with TRBD1 matching 7 bases. Per the germline V gene, CDR1 is MGHDK and CDR2 is SYGVNS. The CDR3 is 13 residues long. With 8 bases clipped from V and 6 bases from J, the junction kept 10 bases outside the gene matches. DNA for the CDR3: TGTGCCAGCCGTATCTCGGGACAGTCCGAGCAGTACTTC. This encodes CASRISGQSEQYF.

The chain employs TRBV13 and TRBJ1-1; D uncertain. The germline V and J ends were trimmed by 5 bases and 7 bases, with 11 bases remaining between them. Germline V CDR1 and CDR2: PRHDT, FYEKMQ (reference sequence). This CDR3 has 12 residues. Here the CDR3 DNA reads TGTGCCAGCAGCCCTAGCCCGGGTGAAGCTTTCTTT. This gives the protein CASSPSPGEAFF.

The rearrangement uses TRBV10-2 and TRBJ2-2; D call uncertain. The CDR3 loop spans 12 amino acids. V was shortened by 8 bases and J by 2 bases, with 6 bases between the two germline ends. Germline V gives CDR1 WSHSY, CDR2 SAAADI. Here the CDR3 DNA reads TGCGCCAGCCTCGTTAACACCGGGGAGCTGTTTTTT. Encoded protein: CASLVNTGELFF.

The chain combines TRBV5-1 with TRBJ2-7; tentatively, D is TRBD1 (6 bases). The ends were cut back, 4 bases at V and 2 bases at J, with 13 bases in the middle. Germline CDR1 SGHRS, CDR2 YFSETQ. The CDR3 covers 14 residues. Written as DNA, the CDR3 is TGCGCCAGCAGCGTAGGACAGACCACCTACGAGCAGTACTTC. It encodes CASSVGQTTYEQYF.

V usage is TRBV5-1 and J usage is TRBJ2-7; tentative D call: TRBD1 (6 bases). CDR3 length: 16 residues. The ends were cut back, 4 bases at V and 0 bases at J, with 17 bases in the middle. Germline V gene data show CDR1 as SGHRS and CDR2 as YFSETQ. The CDR3 region has the DNA TGCGCCAGCAGCCGGAACAGGGTGACTGGCTCCTACGAGCAGTACTTC. As protein: CASSRNRVTGSYEQYF. Full variable domain (rest looked up from reference TRBV5-1 and TRBJ2-7): KAGVTQTPRYLIKTRGQQVTLSCSPISGHRSVSWYQQTPGQGLQFLFEYFSETQRNKGNFPGRFSGRQFSNSRSEMNVSTLELGDSALYLCASSRNRVTGSYEQYFGPGTRLTVT.

The V call is TRBV19, the J call TRBJ2-7; 10 bases fit TRBD1. Trimming removed 5 bases from V and 6 bases from J; junction bases left unmatched: 7. The CDR3 consists of 14 residues. Looked up from germline, CDR1 is LNHDA and CDR2 is SQIVND (reference sequence). As DNA, the CDR3 is TGTGCCAGTAGTTGGACAGGGGGGGTACGCGAGCAGTACTTC. Its protein product is CASSWTGGVREQYF.

The chain has TRBV28 and TRBJ2-2; D not resolved. V lost 0 bases and J 15 bases, leaving 14 bases between the germline ends. CDR1 is MDHEN and CDR2 is SYDVKM in the germline V gene. CDR3 length: 13 amino acids. The CDR3 DNA follows: TGTGCCAGCAGTTTATGGGGCCGAAAGTGGATGTTTTTT. Translating it yields CASSLWGRKWMFF.

The chain combines TRBV27 with TRBJ2-7, with D unclear. V was cut by 4 bases and J by 0 bases, with 13 bases left in between. Germline assignment: CDR1 MNHEY and CDR2 SMNVEV (reference sequence). There are 15 residues in the CDR3. The CDR3 loop reads CASSSQGSPSYEQYF. For the CDR3, the DNA is TGTGCCAGCAGTTCCCAAGGTAGCCCCTCCTACGAGCAGTACTTC.

The gene calls are TRBV30 and TRBJ2-3, with no clear D. From germline, CDR1 is GTSNPN and CDR2 SVGIG (reference sequence). The CDR3 length is 14 residues. The V end lost 4 bases, the J end lost 0 bases, and 11 bases lay between the germline ends. CDR3 sequence (DNA): TGTGCCTGGACTAGTTTGGCTAGCACAGATACGCAGTATTTT. Its protein is CAWTSLASTDTQYF.

The CDR3 bases are TGTGCCACCGCTCCGGGACAGGGATACTATGGCTACACCTTC. Its translation: CATAPGQGYYGYTF. The rearrangement links TRBV2 to TRBJ1-2, with 9 bases matching TRBD1. The V segment lost 10 bases and the J segment 3 bases; nucleotides outside the gene matches: 9. The germline gives CDR1 SNHLY, CDR2 FYNNEI. The CDR3 is 14 residues long. The full variable domain, its missing parts supplied by reference TRBV2 and TRBJ1-2, is EPEVTQTPSHQVTQMGQEVILRCVPISNHLYFYWYRQILGQKVEFLVSFYNNEISEKSEIFDDQFSVERPDGSNFTLKIRSTKLEDSAMYFCATAPGQGYYGYTFGSGTRLTVV.

The chain joins TRBV5-6 to TRBJ2-5; a possible D gene is TRBD1 (5 bases). V shed 4 bases and J shed 5 bases, with 12 bases lying between them. The CDR3 is made up of 13 amino acids. CDR1 and CDR2 (germline): SGHDT, YYEEEE. For the CDR3, the DNA is TGTGCCAGCAGCAAGGCAGGGCGGGAGACCCAGTACTTC. It encodes CASSKAGRETQYF.

The CDR3 nucleotides read TGTGCCAGCATTACAACAGGGGGCATTGGCACTGAAGCTTTCTTT. Residues: CASITTGGIGTEAFF. This chain connects TRBV2 to TRBJ1-1; 9 bases are a match to TRBD1. V shed 7 bases, J shed 4 bases, and the junction held 10 bases outside the gene matches. The length of the CDR3 is 15 residues. Per germline, CDR1 SNHLY and CDR2 FYNNEI. The full variable domain, with the rest looked up from reference TRBV2 and TRBJ1-1, is EPEVTQTPSHQVTQMGQEVILRCVPISNHLYFYWYRQILGQKVEFLVSFYNNEISEKSEIFDDQFSVERPDGSNFTLKIRSTKLEDSAMYFCASITTGGIGTEAFFGQGTRLTVV.

The V call is TRBV7-8, the J call TRBJ2-7, with TRBD2 matching 10 bases. The ends lost 1 base at V and 3 bases at J; junction bases unmatched: 15. Per the germline V gene, CDR1 is SGHVS and CDR2 is FQNEAQ. This CDR3 comprises 19 residues. The CDR3 here is CASSLVRTELAGRDYEQYF. The CDR3 nucleotides read TGTGCCAGCAGCTTAGTGAGGACAGAACTAGCGGGGCGGGACTACGAGCAGTACTTC. Full variable domain (outside the CDR3, taken from reference TRBV7-8 and TRBJ2-7): GAGVSQSPRYKVAKRGQDVALRCDPISGHVSLFWYQQALGQGPEFLTYFQNEAQLDKSGLPSDRFFAERPEGSVSTLKIQRTQQEDSAVYLCASSLVRTELAGRDYEQYFGPGTRLTVT.